One T cell receptor (beta chain) is described in this entry. This record belongs to a study of OX40 agonist ivuxolimab in advanced cancers. Turning to the study itself: Patients' therapy was ivuxolimab, an antibody that acts as an agonist of OX40 (CD134).

CDR1 is SGHRS, CDR2 YFSETQ, per germline. With 0 bases removed from V and 6 bases from J, the gap between germline ends came to 6 bases. There are 12 residues in the CDR3. Sequenced by immunoSEQ multiplex PCR; TCRdb stores in-frame clones only, minus some. The sample holds roughly 90,000 clones; 94% are singletons and the top ten take 2% to 3%. This receptor was identified in an adult with an advanced solid tumor such as melanoma, head and neck, liver or kidney cancer. This rearrangement joins TRBV5-1 to TRBJ1-2, with D possibly matching TRBD1 (5 bases). Sequenced here: CD4+ or CD8+ T cells sorted from blood, sampled in a trial of the OX40 agonist ivuxolimab. CDR3 residues: CASSLGGDGYTF. The CDR3 coding sequence is TGCGCCAGCAGCTTGGGAGGGGATGGCTACACCTTC.